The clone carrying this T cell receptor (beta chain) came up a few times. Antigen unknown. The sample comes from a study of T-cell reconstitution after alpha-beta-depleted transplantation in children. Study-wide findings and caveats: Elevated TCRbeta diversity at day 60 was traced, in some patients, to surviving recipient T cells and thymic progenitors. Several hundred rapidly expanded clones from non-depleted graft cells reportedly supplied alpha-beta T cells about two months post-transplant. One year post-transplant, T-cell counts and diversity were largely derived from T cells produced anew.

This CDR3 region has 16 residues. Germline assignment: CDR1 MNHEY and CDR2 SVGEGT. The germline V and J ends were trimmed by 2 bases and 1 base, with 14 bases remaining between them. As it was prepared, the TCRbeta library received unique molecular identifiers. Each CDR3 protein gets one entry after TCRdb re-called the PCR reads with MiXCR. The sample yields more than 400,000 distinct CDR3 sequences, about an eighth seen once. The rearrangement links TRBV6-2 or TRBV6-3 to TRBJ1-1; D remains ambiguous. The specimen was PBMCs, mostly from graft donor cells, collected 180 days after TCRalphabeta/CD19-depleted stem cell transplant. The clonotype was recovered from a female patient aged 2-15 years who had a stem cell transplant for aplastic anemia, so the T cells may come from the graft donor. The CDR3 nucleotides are TGTGCCAGCAGTTACATTTTGTCTGGCAGGAACACTGAAGCTTTCTTT. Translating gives CASSYILSGRNTEAFF.